This T cell receptor (beta chain) was observed in a study of shared clonotypes between healthy human individuals. Assay: immunoSEQ multiplex PCR; the TCRdb copy retains only in-frame clones and omits some. The sample includes some 2 million clones, about 94% seen only once; the top ten take roughly 1%. CDR3 length: 15 residues. The germline gives CDR1 SEHNR, CDR2 FQNEAQ (reference sequence). V was trimmed by 1 base and J by 3 bases, leaving 12 bases between them. The naive CD8 fraction comprised CD45RO-negative cells positively selected for CCR7 and excluded terminally differentiated effector memory CD45RA+ cells.

The chain couples TRBV7-9 to TRBJ1-2, with a tentative D call TRBD1 (5 bases). Sequenced input: naive CD8+ T cells sorted from blood. The source is a man aged 18 to 29 in good health. The CDR3 nucleotides read TGTGCCAGCAGCTTAGGAAGGGGCTTAGACTATGGCTACACCTTC. This gives the protein CASSLGRGLDYGYTF.